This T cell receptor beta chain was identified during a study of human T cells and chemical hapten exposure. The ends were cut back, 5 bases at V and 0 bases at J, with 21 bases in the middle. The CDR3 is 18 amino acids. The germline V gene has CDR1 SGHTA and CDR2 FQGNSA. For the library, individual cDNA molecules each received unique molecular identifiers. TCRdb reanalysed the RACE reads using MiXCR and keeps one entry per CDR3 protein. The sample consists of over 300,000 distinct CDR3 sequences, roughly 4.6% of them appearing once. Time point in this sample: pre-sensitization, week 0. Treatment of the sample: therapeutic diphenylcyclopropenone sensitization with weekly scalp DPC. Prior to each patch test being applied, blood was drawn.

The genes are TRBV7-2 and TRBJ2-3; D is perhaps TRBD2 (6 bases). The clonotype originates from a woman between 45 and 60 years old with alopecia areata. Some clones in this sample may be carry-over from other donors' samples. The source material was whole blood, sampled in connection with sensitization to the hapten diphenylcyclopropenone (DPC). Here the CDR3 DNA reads TGTGCCAGCAGCCCCTCTCCGGTGCGGGGAACTAGCACAGATACGCAGTATTTT. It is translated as CASSPSPVRGTSTDTQYF.